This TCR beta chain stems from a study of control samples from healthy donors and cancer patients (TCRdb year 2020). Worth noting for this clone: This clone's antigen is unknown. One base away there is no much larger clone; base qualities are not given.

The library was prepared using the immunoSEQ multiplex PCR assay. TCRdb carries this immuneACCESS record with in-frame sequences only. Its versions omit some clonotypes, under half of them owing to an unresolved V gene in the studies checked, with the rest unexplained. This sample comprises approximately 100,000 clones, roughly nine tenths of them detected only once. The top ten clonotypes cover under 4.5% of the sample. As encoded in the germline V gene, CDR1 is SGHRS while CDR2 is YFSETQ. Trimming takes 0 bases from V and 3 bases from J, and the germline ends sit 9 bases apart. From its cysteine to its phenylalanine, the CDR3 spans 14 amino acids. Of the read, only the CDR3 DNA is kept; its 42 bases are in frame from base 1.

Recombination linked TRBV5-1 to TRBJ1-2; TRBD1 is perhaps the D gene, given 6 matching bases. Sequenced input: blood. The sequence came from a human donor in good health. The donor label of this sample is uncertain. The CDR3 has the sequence CASSLGQEDYGYTF. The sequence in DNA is TGCGCCAGCAGCTTGGGACAGGAGGACTATGGCTACACCTTC.